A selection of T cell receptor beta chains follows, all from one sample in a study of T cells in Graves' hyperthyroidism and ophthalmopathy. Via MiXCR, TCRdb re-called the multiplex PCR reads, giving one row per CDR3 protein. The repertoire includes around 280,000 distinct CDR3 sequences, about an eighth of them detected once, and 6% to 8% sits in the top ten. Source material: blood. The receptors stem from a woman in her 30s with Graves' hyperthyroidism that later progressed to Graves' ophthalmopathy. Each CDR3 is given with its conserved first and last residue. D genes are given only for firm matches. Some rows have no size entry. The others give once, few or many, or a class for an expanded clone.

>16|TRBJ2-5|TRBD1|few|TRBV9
TGTGCCAGCAGCCCCCGGACAGGGGGAAGTGGAGAGACCCAGTACTTC
CASSPRTGGSGETQYF
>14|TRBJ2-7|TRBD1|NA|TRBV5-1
TGCGCCAACAGCCAGGGGACAGGGGCCTACGAGCAGTACTTC
CANSQGTGAYEQYF
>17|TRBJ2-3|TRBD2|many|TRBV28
TGTGCCAGCAGTTTTCCCCAAGGGGAACCGACTAGCCATACGCAGTATTTT
CASSFPQGEPTSHTQYF
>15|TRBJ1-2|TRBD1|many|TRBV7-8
TGTGCCAGCAGCTTTATACCGGGACAGGGGTATGGCTACACCTTC
CASSFIPGQGYGYTF
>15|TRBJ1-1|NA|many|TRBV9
TGTGCCAGCAGCGTAGGGGGGCACGGGAACACTGAAGCTTTCTTT
CASSVGGHGNTEAFF
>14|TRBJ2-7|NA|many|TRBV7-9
TGTGCCAGCAGCGACCCCCCACGGGGTGTCGAGCAGTACTTC
CASSDPPRGVEQYF
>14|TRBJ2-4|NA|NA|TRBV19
TGTGCCAGTAGTATGGGGAAACCCCCAAACATTCAGTACTTC
CASSMGKPPNIQYF
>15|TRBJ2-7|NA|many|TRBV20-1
TGCAGTGCTAGAGACCCAGCAGGGGGGAACTACGAGCAGTACTTC
CSARDPAGGNYEQYF
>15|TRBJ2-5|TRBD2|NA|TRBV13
TGTGCCAGCAGCCCAGTGAGGCGGGAGAAGGAGACCCAGTACTTC
CASSPVRREKETQYF
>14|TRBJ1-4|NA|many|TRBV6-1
TGTGCCAGCAGCCCCGAAGGGGGTAATGAAAAACTGTTTTTT
CASSPEGGNEKLFF
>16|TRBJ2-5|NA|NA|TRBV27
TGTGCCAGCAGCAAGCAGAGGGGTAGGTACCAAGAGACCCAGTACTTC
CASSKQRGRYQETQYF
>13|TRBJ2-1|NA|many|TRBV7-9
TGTGCCAGCAACTACCAGGGTAGCTATGAGCAGTTCTTC
CASNYQGSYEQFF
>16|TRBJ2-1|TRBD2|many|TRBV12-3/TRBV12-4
TGTGCCAGCACCGAGGGACTAGCGGGAGACTACAATGAGCAGTTCTTC
CASTEGLAGDYNEQFF
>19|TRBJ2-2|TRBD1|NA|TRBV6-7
TGTGCCAGCAGTTACTCTTCCGGGACAGGGGGCCCCCTCACCGGGGAGCTGTTTTTT
CASSYSSGTGGPLTGELFF
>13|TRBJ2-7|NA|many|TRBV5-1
TGCGCCAGCAGCTTGCTTTCGTTCGGGGAGCAGTACTTC
CASSLLSFGEQYF
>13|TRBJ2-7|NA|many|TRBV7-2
TGTGCCAGCAGCACAAACAGGGTGGGCGAGCAGTACTTC
CASSTNRVGEQYF
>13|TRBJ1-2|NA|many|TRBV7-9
TGTGCCAGCAGCTTACCAGGAGACTATGGCTACACCTTC
CASSLPGDYGYTF
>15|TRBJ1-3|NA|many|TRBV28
TGTGCCAGCACAGGGGCGGACTCCTCTGGAAACACCATATATTTT
CASTGADSSGNTIYF
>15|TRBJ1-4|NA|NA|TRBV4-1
TGCGCCAGCAGCCATCGTGACAGTTTTAATGAAAAACTGTTTTTT
CASSHRDSFNEKLFF
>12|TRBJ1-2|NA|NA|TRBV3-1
TGTGCCAGCAGCCAAGTTGATGGTGGCTACACCTTC
CASSQVDGGYTF
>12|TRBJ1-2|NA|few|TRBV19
TGTGCCAGGCAAACAGGGCTTTTTGACTACACCTTC
CARQTGLFDYTF
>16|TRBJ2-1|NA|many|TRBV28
TGTGCCAGCAGTTCCCCGGGACGAGATCTATACAATGAGCAGTTCTTC
CASSSPGRDLYNEQFF
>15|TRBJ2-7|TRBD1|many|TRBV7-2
TGTGCCAGCAGCTTAGGGGACAGGGGCCCTCTCGAGCAGTACTTC
CASSLGDRGPLEQYF
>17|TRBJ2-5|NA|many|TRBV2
TGTGCCAGCAGAGCCCGGCTCGTTTACAAGTCGGTGGAGACCCAGTACTTC
CASRARLVYKSVETQYF
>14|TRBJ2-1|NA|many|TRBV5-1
TGCGCCAGCAGCTCACGACGAGAGGACAATGAGCAGTTCTTC
CASSSRREDNEQFF
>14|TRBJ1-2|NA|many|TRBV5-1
TGCGCCAGCAGCTTGGATCCGGCTAACTATGGCTACACCTTC
CASSLDPANYGYTF
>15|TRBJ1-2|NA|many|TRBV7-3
TGTGCCAGCAGCTTGAGCGGACAACTAGACTATGGCTACACCTTC
CASSLSGQLDYGYTF
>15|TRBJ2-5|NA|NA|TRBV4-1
TGCGCCAGCAGCCAAGGCGTGGGGATACAAGAGACCCAGTACTTC
CASSQGVGIQETQYF
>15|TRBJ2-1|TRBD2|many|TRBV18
TGTGCCAGCTCACCCCCTAGCGGGGGGCTCAGTGAGCAGTTCTTC
CASSPPSGGLSEQFF
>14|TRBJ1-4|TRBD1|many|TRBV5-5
TGTGCCAGCAGCATGACAGGGGGCAAGGAAAAACTGTTTTTT
CASSMTGGKEKLFF
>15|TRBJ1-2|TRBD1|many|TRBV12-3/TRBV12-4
TGTGCCAGCAGTTTAGGCGGGACAGGGGAATATGGCTACACCTTC
CASSLGGTGEYGYTF